This T cell receptor (beta chain) was captured by sequencing in a study of blood T cells in healthy people across ages. This clonotype was observed a handful of times. Together with a sample-barcoded 5' primer, a J-beta primer mix was included in a second PCR lasting roughly 6 to 12 cycles. MiXCR was run by TCRdb on the 5' RACE reads, yielding one entry per CDR3 protein. The data contain some 920,000 distinct CDR3 sequences, roughly 47% of them seen just once; the ten biggest clones take up over 20%. V lost 5 bases and J lost 2, with 7 bases in between. Per germline, CDR1 SQVTM and CDR2 ANQGSEA. This CDR3 is built from 13 residues.

This sequence originates from a woman aged 55 to 70 in good health. Sequencing was done on a sample of blood. The chain employs TRBV29-1 and TRBJ2-6; D is unclear. This CDR3 is CSVRQTGANVLTF. In nucleotides, the CDR3 is TGCAGCGTTAGACAAACTGGGGCCAACGTCCTGACTTTC.